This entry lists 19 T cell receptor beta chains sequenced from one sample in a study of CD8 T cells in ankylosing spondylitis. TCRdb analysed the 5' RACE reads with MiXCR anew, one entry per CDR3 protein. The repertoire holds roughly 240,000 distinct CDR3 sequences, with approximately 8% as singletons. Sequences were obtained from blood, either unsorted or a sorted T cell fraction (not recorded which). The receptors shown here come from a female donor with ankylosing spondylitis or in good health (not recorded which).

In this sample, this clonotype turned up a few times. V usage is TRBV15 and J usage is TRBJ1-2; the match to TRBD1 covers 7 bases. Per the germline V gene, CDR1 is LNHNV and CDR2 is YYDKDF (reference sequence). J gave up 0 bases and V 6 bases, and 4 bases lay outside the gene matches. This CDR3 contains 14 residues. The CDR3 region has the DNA TGTGCCACCAGGACAGGGCCCCCTAACTATGGCTACACCTTC. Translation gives CATRTGPPNYGYTF.

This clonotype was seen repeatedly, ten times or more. CDR3 nucleotides: TGTGCCAGCAGCTTGGTTTGGGCGGGGGGCAATGAGCAGTTCTTC. Protein: CASSLVWAGGNEQFF. The chain is built from TRBV11-2 and TRBJ2-1; 8 bases are a match to TRBD2. Trimming removed 3 bases from V and 6 bases from J; junction bases left unmatched: 7. This CDR3 contains 15 residues. CDR1 and CDR2 (germline): SGHAT, FQNNGV.

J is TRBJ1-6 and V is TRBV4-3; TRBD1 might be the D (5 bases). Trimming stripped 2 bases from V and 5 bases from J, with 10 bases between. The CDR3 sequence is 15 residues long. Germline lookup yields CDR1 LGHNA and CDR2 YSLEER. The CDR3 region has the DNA TGCGCCAGCAGCCAACACCGGGACCATAATTCACCCCTCCACTTT. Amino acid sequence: CASSQHRDHNSPLHF.

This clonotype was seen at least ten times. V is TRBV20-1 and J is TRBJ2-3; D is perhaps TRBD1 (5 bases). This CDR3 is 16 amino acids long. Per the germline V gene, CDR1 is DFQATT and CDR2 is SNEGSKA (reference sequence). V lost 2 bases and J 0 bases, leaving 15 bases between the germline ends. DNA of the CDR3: TGCAGTGCTAGAAGCCCAGGGTTAACTAGCACAGATACGCAGTATTTT. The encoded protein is CSARSPGLTSTDTQYF.

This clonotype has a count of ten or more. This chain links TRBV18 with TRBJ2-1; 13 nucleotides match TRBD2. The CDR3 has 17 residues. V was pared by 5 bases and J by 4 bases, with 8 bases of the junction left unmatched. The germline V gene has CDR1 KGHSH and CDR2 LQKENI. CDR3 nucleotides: TGTGCCAGCTCAGAACTACTAGCGGGAGGGCTGTACAATGAGCAGTTCTTC. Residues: CASSELLAGGLYNEQFF.

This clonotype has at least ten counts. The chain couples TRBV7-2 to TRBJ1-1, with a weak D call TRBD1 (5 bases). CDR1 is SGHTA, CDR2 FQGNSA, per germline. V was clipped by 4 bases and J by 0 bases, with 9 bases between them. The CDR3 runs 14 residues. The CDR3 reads CASSYRTVNTEAFF. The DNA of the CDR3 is TGTGCCAGCAGCTACAGGACGGTGAACACTGAAGCTTTCTTT.

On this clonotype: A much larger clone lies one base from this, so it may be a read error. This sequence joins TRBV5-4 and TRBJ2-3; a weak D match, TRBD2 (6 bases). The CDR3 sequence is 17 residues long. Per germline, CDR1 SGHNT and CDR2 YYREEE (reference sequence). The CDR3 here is CASSFPKAGDSTDTRYF. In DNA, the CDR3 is TGTGCCAGCAGCTTCCCCAAAGCGGGCGATTCCACAGATACGCGGTATTTT.

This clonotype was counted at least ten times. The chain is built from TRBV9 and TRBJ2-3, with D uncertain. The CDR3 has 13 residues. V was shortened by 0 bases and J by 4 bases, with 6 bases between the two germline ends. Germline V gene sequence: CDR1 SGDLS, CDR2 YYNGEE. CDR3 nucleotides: TGTGCCAGCAGCGTAGACCAGGCAGATACGCAGTATTTT. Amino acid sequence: CASSVDQADTQYF.

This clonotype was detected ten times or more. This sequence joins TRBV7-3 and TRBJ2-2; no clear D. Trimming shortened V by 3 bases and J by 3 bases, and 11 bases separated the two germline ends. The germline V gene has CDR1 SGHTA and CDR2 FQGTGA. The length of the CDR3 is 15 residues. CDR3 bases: TGTGCCAGCAGCTTGAGTCCCAGATACACCGGGGAGCTGTTTTTT. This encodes CASSLSPRYTGELFF.

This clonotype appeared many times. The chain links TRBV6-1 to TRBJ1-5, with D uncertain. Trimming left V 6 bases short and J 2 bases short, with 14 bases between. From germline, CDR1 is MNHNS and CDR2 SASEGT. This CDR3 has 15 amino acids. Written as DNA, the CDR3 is TGTGCCAGCAGCCCCAATGGTTGGGGCAATCAGCCCCAGCATTTT. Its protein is CASSPNGWGNQPQHF.

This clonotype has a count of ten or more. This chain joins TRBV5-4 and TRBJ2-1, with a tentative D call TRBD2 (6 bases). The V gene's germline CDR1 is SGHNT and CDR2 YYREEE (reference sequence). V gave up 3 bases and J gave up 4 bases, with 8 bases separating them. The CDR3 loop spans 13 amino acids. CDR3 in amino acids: CASSSTRYNEQFF. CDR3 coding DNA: TGTGCCAGCAGCTCGACTAGGTACAATGAGCAGTTCTTC.

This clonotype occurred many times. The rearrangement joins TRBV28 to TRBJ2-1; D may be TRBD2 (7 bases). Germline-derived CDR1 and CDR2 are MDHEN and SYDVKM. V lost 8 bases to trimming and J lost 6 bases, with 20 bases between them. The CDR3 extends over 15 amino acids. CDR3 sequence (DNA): TGTGCCAGCGCACAGGGCGGGAGTTCGTTCAATGAGCAGTTCTTC. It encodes CASAQGGSSFNEQFF.

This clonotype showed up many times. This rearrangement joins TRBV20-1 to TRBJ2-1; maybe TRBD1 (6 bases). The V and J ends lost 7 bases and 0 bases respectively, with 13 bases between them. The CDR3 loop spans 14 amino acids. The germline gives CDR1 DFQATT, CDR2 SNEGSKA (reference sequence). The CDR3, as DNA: TGCAGTGGGCAAGGACAGAGCTCCTACAATGAGCAGTTCTTC. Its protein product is CSGQGQSSYNEQFF.

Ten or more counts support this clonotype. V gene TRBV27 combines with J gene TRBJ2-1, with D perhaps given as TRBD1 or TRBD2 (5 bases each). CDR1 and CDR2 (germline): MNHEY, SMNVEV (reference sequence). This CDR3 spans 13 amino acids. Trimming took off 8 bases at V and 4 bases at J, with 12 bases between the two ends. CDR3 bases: TGTGCCAGCTGGGACCCCATTTACAATGAGCAGTTCTTC. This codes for CASWDPIYNEQFF.

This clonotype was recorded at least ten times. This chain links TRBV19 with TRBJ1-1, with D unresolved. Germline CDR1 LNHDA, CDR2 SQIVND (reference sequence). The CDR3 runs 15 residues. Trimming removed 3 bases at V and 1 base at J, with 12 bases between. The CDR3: CASSMLLGRNTEAFF. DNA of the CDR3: TGTGCCAGTAGTATGCTTCTGGGAAGGAACACTGAAGCTTTCTTT.

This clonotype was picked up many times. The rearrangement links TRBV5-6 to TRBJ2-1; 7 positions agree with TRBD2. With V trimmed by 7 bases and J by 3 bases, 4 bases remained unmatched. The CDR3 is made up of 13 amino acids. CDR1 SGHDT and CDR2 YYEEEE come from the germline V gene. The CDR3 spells CASGRASYNEQFF. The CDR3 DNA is TGTGCCAGCGGGAGGGCGAGCTACAATGAGCAGTTCTTC.

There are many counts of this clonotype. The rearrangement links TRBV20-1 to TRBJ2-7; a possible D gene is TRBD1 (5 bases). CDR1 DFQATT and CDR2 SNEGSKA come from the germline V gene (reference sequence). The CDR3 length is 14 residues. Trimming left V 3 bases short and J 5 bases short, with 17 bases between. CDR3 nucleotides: TGCAGTGCTAGCCCGACAGCTAGGGCCCACGAGCAGTACTTC. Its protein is CSASPTARAHEQYF.

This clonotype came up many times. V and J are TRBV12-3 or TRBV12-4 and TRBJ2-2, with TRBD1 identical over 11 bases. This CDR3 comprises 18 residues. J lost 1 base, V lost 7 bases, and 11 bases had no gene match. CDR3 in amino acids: CASKTWDRGLLNTGELFF. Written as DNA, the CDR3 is TGTGCCAGCAAAACTTGGGACAGGGGGTTATTGAACACCGGGGAGCTGTTTTTT.

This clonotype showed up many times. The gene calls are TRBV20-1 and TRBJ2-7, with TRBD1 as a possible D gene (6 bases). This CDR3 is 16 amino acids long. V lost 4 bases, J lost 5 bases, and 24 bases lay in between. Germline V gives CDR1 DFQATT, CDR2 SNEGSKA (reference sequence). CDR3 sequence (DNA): TGCAGTGCTACCGCATCTTTCGGCAGGGGAATGCACGAGCAGTACTTC. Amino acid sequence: CSATASFGRGMHEQYF.